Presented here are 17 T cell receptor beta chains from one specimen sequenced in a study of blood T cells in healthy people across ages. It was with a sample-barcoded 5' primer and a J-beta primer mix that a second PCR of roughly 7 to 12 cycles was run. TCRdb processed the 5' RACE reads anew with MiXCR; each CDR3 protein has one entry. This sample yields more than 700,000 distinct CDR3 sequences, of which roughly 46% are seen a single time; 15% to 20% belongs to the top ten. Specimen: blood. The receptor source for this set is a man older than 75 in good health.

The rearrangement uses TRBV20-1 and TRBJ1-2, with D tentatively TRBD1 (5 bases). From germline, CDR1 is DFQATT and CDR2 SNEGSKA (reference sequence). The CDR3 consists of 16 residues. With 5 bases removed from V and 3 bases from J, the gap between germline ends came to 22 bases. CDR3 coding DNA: TGCAGTGCTCCTCCCGTCGGGGCCCCGCAGGACTATGGCTACACCTTC. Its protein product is CSAPPVGAPQDYGYTF.

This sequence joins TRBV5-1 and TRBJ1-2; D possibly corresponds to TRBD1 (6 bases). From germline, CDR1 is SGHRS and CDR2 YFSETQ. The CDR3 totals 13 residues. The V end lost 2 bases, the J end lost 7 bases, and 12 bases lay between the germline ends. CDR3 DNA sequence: TGCGCCAGCAGCTTTACAGGGTTGCGTGGCTACACCTTC. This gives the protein CASSFTGLRGYTF.

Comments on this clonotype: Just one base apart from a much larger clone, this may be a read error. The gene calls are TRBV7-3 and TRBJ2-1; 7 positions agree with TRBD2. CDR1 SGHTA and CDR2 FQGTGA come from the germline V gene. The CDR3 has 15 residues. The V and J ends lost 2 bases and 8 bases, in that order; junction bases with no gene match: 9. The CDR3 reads CASSLLGGQDDEQFF. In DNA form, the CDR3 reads TGTGCCAGCAGCTTACTGGGAGGGCAAGACGATGAGCAGTTCTTC.

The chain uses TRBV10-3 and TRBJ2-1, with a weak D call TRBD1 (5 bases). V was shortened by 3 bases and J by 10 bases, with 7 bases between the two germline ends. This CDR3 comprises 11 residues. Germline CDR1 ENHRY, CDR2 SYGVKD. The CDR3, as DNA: TGTGCCATCAGTGACGACAGCGAGCAGTTCTTC. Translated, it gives CAISDDSEQFF.

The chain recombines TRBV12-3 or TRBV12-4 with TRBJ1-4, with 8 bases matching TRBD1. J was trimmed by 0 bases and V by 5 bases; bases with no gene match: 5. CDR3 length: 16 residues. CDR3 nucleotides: TGTGCCAGCAGTGCGAGACAGGGGTCAACTAATGAAAAACTGTTTTTT. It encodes CASSARQGSTNEKLFF.

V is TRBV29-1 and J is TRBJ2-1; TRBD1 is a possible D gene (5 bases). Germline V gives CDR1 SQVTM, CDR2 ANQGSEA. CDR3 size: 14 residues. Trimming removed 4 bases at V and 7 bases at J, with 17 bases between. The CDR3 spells CSVGPRQKINEQFF. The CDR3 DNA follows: TGCAGCGTTGGACCCCGACAGAAGATAAATGAGCAGTTCTTC.

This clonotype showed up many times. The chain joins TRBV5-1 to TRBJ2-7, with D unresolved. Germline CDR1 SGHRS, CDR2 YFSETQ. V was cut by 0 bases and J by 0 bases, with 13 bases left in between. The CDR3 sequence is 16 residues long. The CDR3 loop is CASSLGGPPLSYEQYF. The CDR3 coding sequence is TGCGCCAGCAGCTTGGGGGGTCCCCCTCTCTCCTACGAGCAGTACTTC.

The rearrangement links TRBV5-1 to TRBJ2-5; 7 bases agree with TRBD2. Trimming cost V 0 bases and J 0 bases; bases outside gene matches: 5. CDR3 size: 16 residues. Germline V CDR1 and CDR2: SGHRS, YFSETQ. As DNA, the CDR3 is TGCGCCAGCAGCTTGGACAGCGGGATATACCAAGAGACCCAGTACTTC. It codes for CASSLDSGIYQETQYF.

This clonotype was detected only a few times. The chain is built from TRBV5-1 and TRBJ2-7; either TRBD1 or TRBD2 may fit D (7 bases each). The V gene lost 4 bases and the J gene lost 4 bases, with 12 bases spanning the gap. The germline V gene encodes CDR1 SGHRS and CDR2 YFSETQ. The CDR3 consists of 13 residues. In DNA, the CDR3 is TGCGCCAGCAGCCAGGGGGGGAAGTACGAGCAGTACTTC. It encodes CASSQGGKYEQYF.

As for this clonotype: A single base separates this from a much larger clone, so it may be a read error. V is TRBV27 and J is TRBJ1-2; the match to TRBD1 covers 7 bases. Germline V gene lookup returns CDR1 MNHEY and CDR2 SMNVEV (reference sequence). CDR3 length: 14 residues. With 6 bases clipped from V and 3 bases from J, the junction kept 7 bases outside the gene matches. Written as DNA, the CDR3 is TGTGCCAGCAGCCGCGGACAGGCAGACTATGGCTACACCTTC. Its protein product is CASSRGQADYGYTF.

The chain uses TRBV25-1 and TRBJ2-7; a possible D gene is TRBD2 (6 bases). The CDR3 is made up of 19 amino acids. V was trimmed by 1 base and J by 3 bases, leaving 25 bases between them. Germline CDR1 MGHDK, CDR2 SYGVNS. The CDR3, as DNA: TGTGCCAGCAGTGAATGGGGCGGGGCCTCTCTCACCCCACTCTACGAGCAGTACTTC. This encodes CASSEWGGASLTPLYEQYF.

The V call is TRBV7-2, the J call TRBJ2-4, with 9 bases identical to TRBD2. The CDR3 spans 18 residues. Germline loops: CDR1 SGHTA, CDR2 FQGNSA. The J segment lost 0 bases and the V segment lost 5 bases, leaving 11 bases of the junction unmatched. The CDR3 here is CASSQILRLAEAKNIQYF. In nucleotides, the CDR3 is TGTGCCAGCAGCCAGATTTTGCGACTAGCGGAAGCCAAAAACATTCAGTACTTC.

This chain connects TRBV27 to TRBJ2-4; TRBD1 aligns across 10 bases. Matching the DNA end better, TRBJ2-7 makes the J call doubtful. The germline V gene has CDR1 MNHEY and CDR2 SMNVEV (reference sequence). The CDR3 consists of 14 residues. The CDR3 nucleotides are TGTGCCAGCCGGCCGGGACAGGGGATCCACGAGCAGTACTTC. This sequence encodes CASRPGQGIHEQYF.

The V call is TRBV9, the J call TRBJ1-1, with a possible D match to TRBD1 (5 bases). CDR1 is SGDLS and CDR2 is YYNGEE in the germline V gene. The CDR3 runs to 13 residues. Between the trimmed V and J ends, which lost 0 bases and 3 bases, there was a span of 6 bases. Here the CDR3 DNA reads TGTGCCAGCAGCGTAGCAGGGCACACTGAAGCTTTCTTT. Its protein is CASSVAGHTEAFF.

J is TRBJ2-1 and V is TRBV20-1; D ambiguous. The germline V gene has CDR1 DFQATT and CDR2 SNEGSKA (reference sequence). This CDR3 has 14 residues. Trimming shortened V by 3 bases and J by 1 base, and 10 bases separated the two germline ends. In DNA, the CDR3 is TGCAGTGCTAGGAGCAGGCGATCCTACAATGAGCAGTTCTTC. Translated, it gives CSARSRRSYNEQFF.

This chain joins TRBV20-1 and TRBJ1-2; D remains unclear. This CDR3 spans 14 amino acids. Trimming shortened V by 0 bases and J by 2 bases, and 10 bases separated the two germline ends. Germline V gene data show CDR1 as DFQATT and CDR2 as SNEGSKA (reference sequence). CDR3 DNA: TGCAGTGCTAGAGACAGTCTGGGAAACTATGGCTACACCTTC. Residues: CSARDSLGNYGYTF.

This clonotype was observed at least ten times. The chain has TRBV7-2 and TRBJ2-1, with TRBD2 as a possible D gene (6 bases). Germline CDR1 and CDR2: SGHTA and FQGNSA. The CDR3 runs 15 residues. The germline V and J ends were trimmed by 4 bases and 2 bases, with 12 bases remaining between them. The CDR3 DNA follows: TGTGCCAGCAGCTACGGGCTAGCGACCTACAATGAGCAGTTCTTC. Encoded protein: CASSYGLATYNEQFF.